Below, 25 T cell receptor beta chains from the same sample are listed, as sequenced in a study of OX40 agonist ivuxolimab in advanced cancers. The method was immunoSEQ multiplex PCR; TCRdb's version includes in-frame clones alone and lacks a portion of them. The sample yields 60,000 to 65,000 clones, approximately 90% seen once. The sample consisted of CD4+ or CD8+ T cells sorted from blood, taken in a trial of the OX40 agonist ivuxolimab. The receptors were gathered from an adult with an advanced solid tumor such as melanoma, head and neck, liver or kidney cancer.

Worth noting for this clone: At the DNA level, this CDR3 is encoded by other sequences in the same sample as well. The V call is TRBV2, the J call TRBJ2-3; maybe TRBD1 (5 bases). The V end lost 2 bases, the J end lost 1 base, and 10 bases lay between the germline ends. Germline loops: CDR1 SNHLY, CDR2 FYNNEI. This CDR3 is 15 amino acids long. DNA for the CDR3: TGTGCCAGCAGTGAAAAGGGGCTTCGCACAGATACGCAGTATTTT. This gives the protein CASSEKGLRTDTQYF.

The chain joins TRBV7-2 to TRBJ1-5; D is unclear. CDR1 is SGHTA, CDR2 FQGNSA, per germline. The V end lost 4 bases, the J end lost 1 base, and 11 bases lay between the germline ends. The CDR3 sequence is 15 residues long. In DNA, the CDR3 is TGTGCCAGCAGCTCTCGCTCATTGAGCAATCAGCCCCAGCATTTT. Protein product: CASSSRSLSNQPQHF.

V gene TRBV6-5 combines with J gene TRBJ2-7; D is tentatively TRBD1 or TRBD2 (6 bases each). The V gene's germline CDR1 is MNHEY and CDR2 SVGAGI. Between the trimmed V and J ends, which lost 4 bases and 6 bases, there was a span of 13 bases. This CDR3 contains 13 residues. The CDR3 sequence: CASSLEGGFEQYF. DNA for the CDR3: TGTGCCAGCAGTTTGGAGGGGGGCTTCGAGCAGTACTTC.

The J gene is TRBJ2-2, the V gene TRBV5-1; 8 bases agree with TRBD2. V shed 4 bases and J 7 bases; nucleotides not matched to a gene: 9. This CDR3 is built from 15 residues. The V gene's germline CDR1 is SGHRS and CDR2 YFSETQ. DNA for the CDR3: TGCGCCAGCAGCCCGCAGCGGGGGCAGGTCGGGGAGCTGTTTTTT. It is translated as CASSPQRGQVGELFF. The whole variable domain, remainder taken from reference TRBV5-1 and TRBJ2-2, is KAGVTQTPRYLIKTRGQQVTLSCSPISGHRSVSWYQQTPGQGLQFLFEYFSETQRNKGNFPGRFSGRQFSNSRSEMNVSTLELGDSALYLCASSPQRGQVGELFFGEGSRLTVL.

The J gene is TRBJ2-7, the V gene TRBV4-2; D unclear. With 6 bases removed from V and 2 bases from J, the gap between germline ends came to 17 bases. The CDR3 extends over 15 amino acids. From germline, CDR1 is LGHNA and CDR2 YNFKEQ. CDR3 amino acids: CASSTSLPLAYEQYF. DNA of the CDR3: TGTGCCAGCAGTACTTCTCTCCCATTGGCCTACGAGCAGTACTTC.

The gene calls are TRBV9 and TRBJ2-7; TRBD2 matches 7 bases. Germline assignment: CDR1 SGDLS and CDR2 YYNGEE. V lost 4 bases and J lost 4; bases outside the gene matches: 8. The CDR3 totals 14 residues. The CDR3 DNA reads as TGTGCCAGCAGCCCCAGCGGGATGGGGTACGAGCAGTACTTC. Its protein is CASSPSGMGYEQYF.

The rearrangement links TRBV4-1 to TRBJ2-3; D unclear. CDR1 is MGHRA and CDR2 is YSYEKL in the germline V gene. CDR3 length: 15 amino acids. Trimming shortened V by 1 base and J by 9 bases, and 17 bases separated the two germline ends. The CDR3 region has the DNA TGCGCCAGCAGCCAAGGGGGAAGTCCCCTGGTCACGCAGTATTTT. Amino acids: CASSQGGSPLVTQYF.

Here the CDR3 DNA reads TGTGCCAGCAGCTTCCCAAAGGGGAGGGCCACCTACAATGAGCAGTTCTTC. It specifies CASSFPKGRATYNEQFF. This chain links TRBV7-9 with TRBJ2-1; 7 bases map to TRBD2. CDR3 length: 17 residues. Germline CDR1 and CDR2: SEHNR and FQNEAQ (reference sequence). Losses at the gene ends were 3 bases for V and 2 bases for J; bases not matched to a gene: 10.

This rearrangement joins TRBV9 to TRBJ1-5, with TRBD1 matching 9 bases. The ends lost 4 bases at V and 3 bases at J; junction bases unmatched: 8. CDR3 length: 16 amino acids. Germline values: CDR1 SGDLS, CDR2 YYNGEE. CDR3 amino acids: CASSIGTGSSNQPQHF. The CDR3 DNA sequence: TGTGCCAGCAGCATTGGGACAGGGAGTTCCAATCAGCCCCAGCATTTT. Together with reference TRBV9 and TRBJ1-5, the CDR3 gives the full variable domain: DSGVTQTPKHLITATGQRVTLRCSPRSGDLSVYWYQQSLDQGLQFLIQYYNGEERAKGNILERFSAQQFPDLHSELNLSSLELGDSALYFCASSIGTGSSNQPQHFGDGTRLSIL.

The CDR3 sequence: CASRRDSGNTIYF. In nucleotides, the CDR3 is TGTGCCAGCAGACGGGACTCCGGAAACACCATATATTTT. This rearrangement joins TRBV6-5 to TRBJ1-3, with a tentative D call TRBD1 (5 bases). The CDR3 length is 13 residues. CDR1 MNHEY and CDR2 SVGAGI come from the germline V gene. Trimming removed 6 bases at V and 4 bases at J, with 10 bases between.

In this sample, this clone turned up once. This chain uses TRBV19 with TRBJ1-5, with D unclear. V lost 0 bases and J 1 base, leaving 7 bases between the germline ends. CDR1 LNHDA and CDR2 SQIVND come from the germline V gene (reference sequence). CDR3 length equals 15 residues. The CDR3 sequence is CASSIDRSSNQPQHF. CDR3 bases: TGTGCCAGTAGTATAGACAGGTCAAGCAATCAGCCCCAGCATTTT.

The V call is TRBV4-1, the J call TRBJ2-3; TRBD1 aligns across 7 bases. Germline V CDR1 and CDR2: MGHRA, YSYEKL. With V trimmed by 4 bases and J by 0 bases, 13 bases remained unmatched. The CDR3 loop spans 18 amino acids. The chain's CDR3 is CASSPYPAGGKSTDTQYF. CDR3 nucleotide sequence: TGCGCCAGCAGCCCCTACCCAGCAGGGGGAAAAAGCACAGATACGCAGTATTTT.

This chain uses TRBV7-9 with TRBJ2-2; a possible D gene is TRBD2 (5 bases). V was clipped by 5 bases and J by 5 bases, with 15 bases between them. CDR1 and CDR2 from the germline V gene are SEHNR and FQNEAQ (reference sequence). The CDR3 spans 15 residues. The CDR3 sequence: CASSPTRFGTGELFF. The CDR3 region has the DNA TGTGCCAGCAGCCCCACTAGATTCGGGACCGGGGAGCTGTTTTTT.

The V call is TRBV11-2, the J call TRBJ2-3; D gene uncertain. The CDR3 runs to 14 residues. V lost 1 base, J lost 5 bases, and 10 bases lay in between. Germline V gene lookup returns CDR1 SGHAT and CDR2 FQNNGV. The CDR3 DNA sequence: TGTGCCAGCAGCTTAGCTTCCGTGGGAGATACGCAGTATTTT. It specifies CASSLASVGDTQYF.

The rearrangement uses TRBV9 and TRBJ2-5; 11 bases are a match to TRBD2. CDR1 and CDR2 (germline): SGDLS, YYNGEE. The V and J ends lost 2 bases and 5 bases, in that order; junction bases with no gene match: 8. CDR3 size: 16 residues. CDR3 protein: CASSVGTSGTGETQYF. In nucleotides, the CDR3 is TGTGCCAGCAGCGTGGGGACTAGCGGCACGGGGGAGACCCAGTACTTC. The complete variable domain, with remaining parts taken from reference TRBV9 and TRBJ2-5, reads DSGVTQTPKHLITATGQRVTLRCSPRSGDLSVYWYQQSLDQGLQFLIQYYNGEERAKGNILERFSAQQFPDLHSELNLSSLELGDSALYFCASSVGTSGTGETQYFGPGTRLLVL.

J is TRBJ2-7 and V is TRBV6-6, with 13 positions matching TRBD2. The V gene's germline CDR1 is MNHNY and CDR2 SVGAGI (reference sequence). The CDR3 covers 16 residues. Trimming at V came to 4 bases and at J to 2 bases, leaving 5 bases not matched to a gene. CDR3 amino acids: CASSFPLAGGPYEQYF. The CDR3 nucleotides are TGTGCCAGCAGTTTCCCACTAGCGGGGGGGCCCTACGAGCAGTACTTC.

This clone has only a few counts. The chain couples TRBV6-6 to TRBJ1-5; D gene unclear. Trimming removed 8 bases from V and 1 base from J, with 12 bases in between. The CDR3 consists of 14 residues. The V gene's germline CDR1 is MNHNY and CDR2 SVGAGI (reference sequence). The CDR3 nucleotides are TGTGCCAGCTTTGAGGGTTTAAGCAATCAGCCCCAGCATTTT. Encoded protein: CASFEGLSNQPQHF.

The V and J genes are TRBV9 and TRBJ1-6; maybe TRBD1 (5 bases). The germline V and J ends were trimmed by 0 bases and 8 bases, with 6 bases remaining between them. Per the germline V gene, CDR1 is SGDLS and CDR2 is YYNGEE. The length of the CDR3 is 13 residues. CDR3 region: CASSVATDSPLHF. The CDR3 DNA is TGTGCCAGCAGCGTAGCGACAGATTCACCCCTCCACTTT. Variable domain in full (rest from reference TRBV9 and TRBJ1-6): DSGVTQTPKHLITATGQRVTLRCSPRSGDLSVYWYQQSLDQGLQFLIQYYNGEERAKGNILERFSAQQFPDLHSELNLSSLELGDSALYFCASSVATDSPLHFGNGTRLTVT.

This clone is a singleton in its sample. The rearrangement joins TRBV6-6 to TRBJ2-1; a weak D match, TRBD1 (6 bases). CDR1 is MNHNY, CDR2 SVGAGI, per germline (reference sequence). The CDR3 totals 13 residues. V was cut by 5 bases and J by 9 bases, with 14 bases left in between. Written as DNA, the CDR3 is TGTGCCAGCAGTCCAAGGACAGCAGGTGAGCAGTTCTTC. It translates to CASSPRTAGEQFF.

This clone was seen only once. CDR3 in amino acids: CASSEVKGTGNTEAFF. The CDR3 bases are TGTGCCAGCAGTGAAGTAAAAGGGACAGGGAACACTGAAGCTTTCTTT. The rearrangement links TRBV2 to TRBJ1-1, with 8 positions matching TRBD1. Germline V gene data show CDR1 as SNHLY and CDR2 as FYNNEI. With V trimmed by 1 base and J by 1 base, 5 bases remained unmatched. CDR3 length: 16 amino acids.

This rearrangement joins TRBV19 to TRBJ2-7; D call uncertain. V lost 7 bases and J lost 0, with 7 bases in between. This CDR3 region has 12 residues. Germline CDR1 reads LNHDA; CDR2 reads SQIVND (reference sequence). The CDR3 DNA reads as TGTGCCAGTACGTCGAGCTCCTACGAGCAGTACTTC. It is translated as CASTSSSYEQYF.

The V call is TRBV11-2, the J call TRBJ1-5; 9 nucleotides align to TRBD1. J was trimmed by 1 base and V by 5 bases; bases with no gene match: 3. Germline values: CDR1 SGHAT, CDR2 FQNNGV. The length of the CDR3 is 15 residues. The CDR3 DNA follows: TGTGCCAGCAGCGCGGGACAGGGCAGCAATCAGCCCCAGCATTTT. Protein sequence: CASSAGQGSNQPQHF.

The chain has TRBV6-6 and TRBJ1-5; 9 nucleotides match TRBD1. The germline V gene encodes CDR1 MNHNY and CDR2 SVGAGI (reference sequence). The V gene end was trimmed by 6 bases and the J gene end by 3 bases; junction bases not matched to a gene: 6. CDR3 size: 15 residues. CDR3 DNA sequence: TGTGCCAGCAGGGGGGGACAGGGCTACAATCAGCCCCAGCATTTT. This translates into CASRGGQGYNQPQHF.

The CDR3 sequence: CASSQTGHRLLGEAFF. The DNA of the CDR3 is TGTGCCAGCAGCCAGACGGGACACCGGTTGTTGGGTGAAGCTTTCTTT. This chain links TRBV14 with TRBJ1-1, with D tentatively TRBD1 (6 bases). The V gene's germline CDR1 is SGHDN and CDR2 FVKESK. V lost 3 bases, J lost 7 bases, and 21 bases lay in between. The CDR3 contains 16 residues.

The V and J genes are TRBV6-6 and TRBJ2-3; 11 bases align to TRBD2. This CDR3 has 15 residues. In germline, CDR1 is MNHNY, CDR2 SVGAGI (reference sequence). V gave up 6 bases and J gave up 1 base; unmatched junction bases: 3. The CDR3: CASRPTSGGTDTQYF. Here the CDR3 DNA reads TGTGCCAGCAGACCGACTAGCGGGGGCACAGATACGCAGTATTTT.